The 11 T cell receptor beta chains below come from one sample, sequenced in a study of low-dose radiotherapy and immunotherapy resistance in tumors. TRAV- and TRBV-specific primers, spanning alpha and beta chains, primed first-strand cDNA. With a constant-region primer and a V-primer adapter, TCRs were subjected to 20 to 25 PCR cycles of amplification. MiXCR was run by TCRdb on the reads, yielding one entry per CDR3 protein. This table holds approximately 89,000 distinct CDR3 sequences, around 18% found once. Time point reported: before trial treatment. The input for sequencing was PBMCs, taken before treatment. The receptors stem from a male donor with prostate cancer.

Regarding this clonotype: One end of the junction does not line up with germline, which may come from a read error. CDR3 in DNA: TGTGCCGGCAGTGCGGGCGGGAGGTCCAGGGATGAGCAGTACTTC. Translated, it gives CAGSAGGRSRDEQYF. The chain is built from TRBV6-6 and TRBJ2-7; 8 bases agree with TRBD2. The CDR3 totals 15 residues. Germline V gene lookup returns CDR1 MNHNY and CDR2 SVGAGI (reference sequence).

This clonotype was seen at least ten times. The V and J genes are TRBV24-1 and TRBJ1-1, with a possible D match to TRBD1 (5 bases). Trimming took 4 bases from V and 2 from J, leaving 13 bases between them. Looked up from germline, CDR1 is KGHDR and CDR2 is SFDVKD. The CDR3 totals 15 residues. In nucleotides, the CDR3 is TGTGCCACCAGTGAAGCCGGGACGCCTAACACTGAAGCTTTCTTT. Encoded protein: CATSEAGTPNTEAFF.

The table lists this clonotype with many counts. J is TRBJ1-2 and V is TRBV3-1; 9 bases map to TRBD1. J was trimmed by 1 base and V by 0 bases; bases with no gene match: 3. CDR1 is LGHDT and CDR2 is YNNKEL in the germline V gene (reference sequence). The CDR3 contains 16 residues. The CDR3, as DNA: TGTGCCAGCAGCCAAGATTGGGGACAGGGTAACTATGGCTACACCTTC. It translates to CASSQDWGQGNYGYTF.

This clonotype appeared many times. The genes are TRBV28 and TRBJ2-7, with 9 bases identical to TRBD2. J gave up 4 bases and V 5 bases, and 12 bases lay outside the gene matches. The germline V gene encodes CDR1 MDHEN and CDR2 SYDVKM. The CDR3 extends over 16 amino acids. CDR3 protein: CASSRSGTSRTYEQYF. DNA of the CDR3: TGTGCCAGCAGTCGATCCGGGACTAGCCGGACGTACGAGCAGTACTTC.

Ten or more counts support this clonotype. The V call is TRBV4-1, the J call TRBJ2-5; D unclear. The CDR3 covers 15 residues. Germline CDR1 and CDR2: MGHRA and YSYEKL. V shed 0 bases and J shed 5 bases, with 13 bases lying between them. The CDR3 here is CASSQENRPGETQYF. As DNA, the CDR3 is TGCGCCAGCAGCCAAGAGAACCGGCCCGGGGAGACCCAGTACTTC.

This clonotype has ten or more counts. This sequence joins TRBV5-1 and TRBJ2-1; no clear D. This CDR3 spans 15 amino acids. The V gene's germline CDR1 is SGHRS and CDR2 YFSETQ. Between the trimmed V and J ends, which lost 4 bases and 0 bases, there was a span of 11 bases. Written as DNA, the CDR3 is TGCGCCAGCAGCGCCACTTCAAGCTCCTACAATGAGCAGTTCTTC. Amino acids: CASSATSSSYNEQFF.

This clonotype was recorded many times. This chain joins TRBV11-3 and TRBJ2-2; tentatively, D is TRBD1 (6 bases). The germline CDR1 and CDR2 sequences are SGHNT and YENEEA. CDR3 size: 17 residues. Trimming pared 0 bases from V and 4 bases from J, leaving 15 bases between. CDR3 DNA: TGTGCCAGCAGCTTAGATCATAACAGGGTCGGCACCGGGGAGCTGTTTTTT. It codes for CASSLDHNRVGTGELFF.

This clonotype appeared many times. The chain uses TRBV5-1 and TRBJ1-1, with D tentatively TRBD1 (5 bases). The V end lost 2 bases, the J end lost 11 bases, and 16 bases lay between the germline ends. Germline CDR1 SGHRS, CDR2 YFSETQ. The CDR3 extends over 13 amino acids. Here the CDR3 reads CASSLTQGTDAFF. The CDR3 nucleotides are TGCGCCAGCAGCTTAACCCAGGGAACGGACGCTTTCTTT.

In this sample, this clonotype turned up many times. The chain uses TRBV3-1 and TRBJ2-2; 9 nucleotides line up with TRBD2. V lost 5 bases to trimming and J lost 1 base; unmatched junction nucleotides: 5. From germline, CDR1 is LGHDT and CDR2 YNNKEL (reference sequence). This CDR3 spans 16 amino acids. The CDR3 loop is CASSRLSGGNTGELFF. In DNA form, the CDR3 reads TGTGCCAGCAGCAGACTTAGCGGGGGGAACACCGGGGAGCTGTTTTTT.

In this sample, this clonotype turned up many times. The chain links TRBV20-1 to TRBJ2-2; 9 bases are shared with TRBD2. V was clipped by 7 bases and J by 2 bases; unmatched bases: 11. CDR1 is DFQATT, CDR2 SNEGSKA, per germline (reference sequence). The CDR3 sequence is 16 residues long. CDR3 residues: CSVDPSGTLNTGELFF. CDR3 bases: TGCAGTGTCGATCCTAGCGGGACGTTAAACACCGGGGAGCTGTTTTTT.

This clonotype was seen at least ten times. This chain uses TRBV7-2 with TRBJ1-1; D is perhaps TRBD1 (5 bases). This CDR3 is built from 14 residues. Germline V gene lookup returns CDR1 SGHTA and CDR2 FQGNSA. The V gene lost 2 bases and the J gene lost 3 bases, with 10 bases spanning the gap. Here the CDR3 reads CASSLSGGYTEAFF. The DNA of the CDR3 is TGTGCCAGCAGCTTATCGGGGGGGTACACTGAAGCTTTCTTT. The full variable domain, with the rest looked up from reference TRBV7-2 and TRBJ1-1, is GAGVSQSPSNKVTEKGKDVELRCDPISGHTALYWYRQSLGQGLEFLIYFQGNSAPDKSGLPSDRFSAERTGGSVSTLTIQRTQQEDSAVYLCASSLSGGYTEAFFGQGTRLTVV.